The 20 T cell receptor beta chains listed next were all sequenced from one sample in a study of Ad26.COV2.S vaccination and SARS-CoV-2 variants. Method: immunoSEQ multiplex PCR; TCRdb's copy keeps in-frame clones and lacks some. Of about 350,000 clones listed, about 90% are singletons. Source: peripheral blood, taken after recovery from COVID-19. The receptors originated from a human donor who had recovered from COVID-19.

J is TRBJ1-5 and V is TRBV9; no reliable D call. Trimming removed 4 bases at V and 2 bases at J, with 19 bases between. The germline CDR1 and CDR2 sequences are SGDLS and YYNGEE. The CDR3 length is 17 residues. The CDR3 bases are TGTGCCAGCAGCCCGCATCCCGAGAGTAGTGGCAATCAGCCCCAGCATTTT. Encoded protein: CASSPHPESSGNQPQHF.

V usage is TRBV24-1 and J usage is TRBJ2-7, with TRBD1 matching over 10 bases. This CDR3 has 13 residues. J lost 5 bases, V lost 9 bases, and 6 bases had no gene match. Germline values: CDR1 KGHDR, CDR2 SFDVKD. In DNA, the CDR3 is TGTGCCACCCCGGGACAGGGGAACCACGAGCAGTACTTC. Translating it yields CATPGQGNHEQYF.

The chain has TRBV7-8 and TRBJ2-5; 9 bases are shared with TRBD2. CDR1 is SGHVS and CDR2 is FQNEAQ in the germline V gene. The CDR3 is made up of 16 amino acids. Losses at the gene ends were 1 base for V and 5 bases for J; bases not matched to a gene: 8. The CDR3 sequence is CASSLVGGGARETQYF. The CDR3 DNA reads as TGTGCCAGCAGCTTAGTTGGCGGGGGGGCCCGGGAGACCCAGTACTTC. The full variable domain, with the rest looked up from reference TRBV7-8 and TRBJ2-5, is GAGVSQSPRYKVAKRGQDVALRCDPISGHVSLFWYQQALGQGPEFLTYFQNEAQLDKSGLPSDRFFAERPEGSVSTLKIQRTQQEDSAVYLCASSLVGGGARETQYFGPGTRLLVL.

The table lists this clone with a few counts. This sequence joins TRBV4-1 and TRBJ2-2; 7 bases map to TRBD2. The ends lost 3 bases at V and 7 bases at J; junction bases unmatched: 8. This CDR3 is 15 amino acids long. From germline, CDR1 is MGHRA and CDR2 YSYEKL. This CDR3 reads CASSQRETGVGELFF. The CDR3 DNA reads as TGCGCCAGCAGCCAGCGGGAGACGGGGGTCGGGGAGCTGTTTTTT.

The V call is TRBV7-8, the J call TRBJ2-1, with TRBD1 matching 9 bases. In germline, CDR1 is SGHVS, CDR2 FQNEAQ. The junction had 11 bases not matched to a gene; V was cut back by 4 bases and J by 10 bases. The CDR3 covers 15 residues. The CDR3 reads CASSSPPGTGYEQFF. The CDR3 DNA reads TGTGCCAGCAGCTCCCCTCCCGGGACAGGGTACGAGCAGTTCTTC.

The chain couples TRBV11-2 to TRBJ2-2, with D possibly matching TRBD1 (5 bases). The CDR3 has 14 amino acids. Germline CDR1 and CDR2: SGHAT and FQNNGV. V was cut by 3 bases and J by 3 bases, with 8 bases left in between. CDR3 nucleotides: TGTGCCAGCAGCTTTGCCAGGGACACCGGGGAGCTGTTTTTT. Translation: CASSFARDTGELFF.

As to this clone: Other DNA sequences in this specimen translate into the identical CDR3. CDR3 sequence: CAISEGQGGGYTF. The CDR3 region has the DNA TGTGCCATCAGTGAGGGACAGGGTGGTGGCTACACCTTC. The chain links TRBV10-3 to TRBJ1-2, with 8 bases lining up with TRBD1. CDR3 length equals 13 residues. Germline V gene data show CDR1 as ENHRY and CDR2 as SYGVKD. Germline trimming cut 2 bases from V and 7 bases from J; bases unmatched to any gene: 3.

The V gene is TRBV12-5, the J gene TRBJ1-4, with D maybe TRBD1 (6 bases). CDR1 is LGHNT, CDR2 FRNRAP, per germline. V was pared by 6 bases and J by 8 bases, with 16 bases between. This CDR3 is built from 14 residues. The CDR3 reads CASGPGGIEEKLFF. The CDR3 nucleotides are TGTGCTAGTGGGCCCGGGGGCATAGAAGAAAAACTGTTTTTT.

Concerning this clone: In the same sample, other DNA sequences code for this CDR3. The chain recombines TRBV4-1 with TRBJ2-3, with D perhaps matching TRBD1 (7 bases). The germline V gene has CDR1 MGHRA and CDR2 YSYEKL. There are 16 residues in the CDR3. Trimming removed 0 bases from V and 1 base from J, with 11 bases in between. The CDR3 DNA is TGCGCCAGCAGCCAAGAAGGGGGCGGGGGCACAGATACGCAGTATTTT. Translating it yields CASSQEGGGGTDTQYF.

The CDR3 sequence: CASSEIDRGSYEQYF. In DNA form, the CDR3 reads TGTGCCAGCAGTGAGATCGACAGGGGGTCCTACGAGCAGTACTTC. This chain connects TRBV6-1 to TRBJ2-7; TRBD1 matches at 9 bases. CDR1 is MNHNS, CDR2 SASEGT, per germline. This CDR3 comprises 15 residues. V lost 3 bases to trimming and J lost 1 base; unmatched junction nucleotides: 4.

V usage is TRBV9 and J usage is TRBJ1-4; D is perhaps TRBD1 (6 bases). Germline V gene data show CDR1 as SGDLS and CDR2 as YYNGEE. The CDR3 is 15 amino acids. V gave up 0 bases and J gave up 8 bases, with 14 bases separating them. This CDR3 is CASSVVWGAQEKLFF. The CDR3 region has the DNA TGTGCCAGCAGCGTAGTATGGGGGGCCCAAGAAAAACTGTTTTTT.

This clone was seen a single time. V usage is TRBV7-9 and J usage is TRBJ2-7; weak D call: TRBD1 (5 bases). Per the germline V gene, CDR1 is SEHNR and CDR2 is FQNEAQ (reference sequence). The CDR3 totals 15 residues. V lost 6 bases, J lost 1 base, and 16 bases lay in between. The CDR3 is CASSSATALSYEQYF. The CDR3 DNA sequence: TGTGCCAGCAGTTCCGCGACAGCGTTATCCTACGAGCAGTACTTC.

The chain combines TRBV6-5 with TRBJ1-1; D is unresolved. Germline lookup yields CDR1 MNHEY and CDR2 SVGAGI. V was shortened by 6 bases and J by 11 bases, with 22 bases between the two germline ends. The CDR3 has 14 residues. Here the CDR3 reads CASSTLQGSQRAFF. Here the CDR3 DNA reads TGTGCCAGCAGCACTCTCCAAGGCTCCCAACGGGCTTTCTTT.

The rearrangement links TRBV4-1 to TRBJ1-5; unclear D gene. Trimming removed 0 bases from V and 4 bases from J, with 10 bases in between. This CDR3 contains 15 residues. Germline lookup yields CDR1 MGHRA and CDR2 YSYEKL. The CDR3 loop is CASSQEVVHNQPQHF. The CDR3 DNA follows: TGCGCCAGCAGCCAAGAGGTCGTGCATAATCAGCCCCAGCATTTT.

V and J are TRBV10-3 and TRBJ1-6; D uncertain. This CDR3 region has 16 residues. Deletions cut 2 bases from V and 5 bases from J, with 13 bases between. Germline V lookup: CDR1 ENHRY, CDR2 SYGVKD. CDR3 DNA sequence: TGTGCCATCAGTGAGAGGAGTACAGCGAATAATTCACCCCTCCACTTT. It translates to CAISERSTANNSPLHF.

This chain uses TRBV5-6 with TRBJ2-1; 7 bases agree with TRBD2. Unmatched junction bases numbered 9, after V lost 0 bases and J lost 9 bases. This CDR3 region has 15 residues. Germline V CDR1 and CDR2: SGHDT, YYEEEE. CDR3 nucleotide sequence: TGTGCCAGCAGCTTGGATTGGGGGGGAGGAAGTGAGCAGTTCTTC. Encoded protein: CASSLDWGGGSEQFF. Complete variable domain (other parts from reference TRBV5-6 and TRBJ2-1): DAGVTQSPTHLIKTRGQQVTLRCSPKSGHDTVSWYQQALGQGPQFIFQYYEEEERQRGNFPDRFSGHQFPNYSSELNVNALLLGDSALYLCASSLDWGGGSEQFFGPGTRLTVL.

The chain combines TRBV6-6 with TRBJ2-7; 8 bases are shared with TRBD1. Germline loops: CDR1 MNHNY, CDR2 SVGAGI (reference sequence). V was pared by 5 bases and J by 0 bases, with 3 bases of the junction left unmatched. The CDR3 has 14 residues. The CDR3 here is CASSDRGLSYEQYF. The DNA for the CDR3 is TGTGCCAGCAGTGACAGGGGTCTCTCCTACGAGCAGTACTTC.

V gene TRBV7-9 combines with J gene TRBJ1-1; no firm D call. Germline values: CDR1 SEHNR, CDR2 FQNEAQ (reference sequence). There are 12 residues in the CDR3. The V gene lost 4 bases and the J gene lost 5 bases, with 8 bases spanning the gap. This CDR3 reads CASSSLGTEAFF. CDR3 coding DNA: TGTGCCAGCAGCTCGTTGGGGACTGAAGCTTTCTTT.

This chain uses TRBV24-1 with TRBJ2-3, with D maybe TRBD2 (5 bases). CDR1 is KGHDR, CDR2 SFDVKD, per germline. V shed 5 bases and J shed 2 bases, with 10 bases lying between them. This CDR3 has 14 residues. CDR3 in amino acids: CATSGGRFTDTQYF. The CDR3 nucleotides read TGTGCCACCAGTGGAGGGCGGTTCACAGATACGCAGTATTTT.

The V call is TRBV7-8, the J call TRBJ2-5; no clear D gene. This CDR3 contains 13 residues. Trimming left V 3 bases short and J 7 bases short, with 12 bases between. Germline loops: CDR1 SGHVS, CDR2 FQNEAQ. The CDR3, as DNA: TGTGCCAGCAGCTTGTCGCTTGACTCGACCCAGTACTTC. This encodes CASSLSLDSTQYF.